What follows describes a single TCR beta chain. The antigen is not known. Trimming stripped 6 bases from V and 3 bases from J, with 9 bases between. This CDR3 comprises 12 residues. CDR1 is SEHNR and CDR2 is FQNEAQ in the germline V gene (reference sequence). This sample is part of a study of cytomegalovirus exposure and HLA in healthy donors. About the study: In a previous analysis, around 120 million unique TCR beta sequences were found from some 200 million T cells.

The PCR contained 60 Vbeta and 13 Jbeta primers. Some clones are missing from TCRdb's copy, which holds only in-frame ones; the method was immunoSEQ multiplex PCR. The sample lists 170,000 or so clones; around four fifths were seen once. Study-wide results and limits: Segments of the TCR beta V type were, in most cases, productive about 87% or about 30% of the time in an earlier analysis.

The genes are TRBV7-9 and TRBJ2-7, with D unclear. Material: PBMCs. The clonotype comes from a girl aged 10-17 years in good health and CMV-seropositive. The CDR3 is CASRGVDYEQYF. CDR3 nucleotide sequence: TGTGCCAGCAGGGGCGTCGACTACGAGCAGTACTTC. Filled out from reference TRBV7-9 and TRBJ2-7, the complete variable domain reads DTGVSQNPRHKITKRGQNVTFRCDPISEHNRLYWYRQTLGQGPEFLTYFQNEAQLEKSRLLSDRFSAERPKGSFSTLEIQRTEQGDSAMYLCASRGVDYEQYFGPGTRLTVT.